The source of this T cell receptor (beta chain) is a study of blood T cell repertoires in COVID-19. On the study more broadly: COVID-19 samples collected from the United States, Italy and Spain covered acute and convalescent phases. T cells, B-cell-depleted T cells, or PBMCs provided the cDNA or gDNA that served as material.

CDR1 and CDR2 from the germline V gene are SGHDT and YYEEEE. The ends were cut back, 2 bases at V and 14 bases at J, with 27 bases in the middle. The CDR3 has 16 residues. Some clones are missing from TCRdb's copy, which holds only in-frame ones; the method was immunoSEQ multiplex PCR. The sample includes fewer than 90,000 clones, roughly nine tenths of them seen just once. This TCR was sampled from a male donor with acute or convalescent COVID-19. The sample was peripheral blood. The chain links TRBV5-6 to TRBJ2-3; the D gene is possibly TRBD1 (6 bases). CDR3 protein: CASSFRQAGYTTQWYF. The CDR3 DNA follows: TGTGCCAGCAGCTTTCGACAGGCAGGGTATACAACGCAGTGGTATTTT.